This T cell receptor beta chain comes out of a study of blood T cell repertoires in COVID-19. Across the whole study: Whether acute or convalescent, the COVID-19 samples came from the United States, Italy and Spain. PBMCs, B-cell-depleted T cells, or T cells were the source of the cDNA or gDNA that made up the material.

In the original analysis: From reference gene primer amplification, estimates of nucleated cell counts were derived. The assay was immunoSEQ multiplex PCR, and TCRdb's table has in-frame clones only and misses some. The DNA gave D and trimming, while V, J and clone size come from that table. This sample carries approximately 310,000 clones, about 87% of them seen once, and the ten largest clones take 7.8%. This clone was recorded once. Trimming took off 6 bases at V and 3 bases at J, with 15 bases between the two ends. The CDR3 contains 15 residues. The germline gives CDR1 MDHEN, CDR2 SYDVKM. This clonotype was sampled from a woman aged 50 to 60 who had recovered from COVID-19. The chain carries TRBV28 and TRBJ1-5; D unclear. The sample comprised peripheral blood. The CDR3 DNA is TGTGCCAGCAGCCATGGGCGGGCCATCAATCAGCCCCAGCATTTT. This translates into CASSHGRAINQPQHF. Supplemented by reference TRBV28 and TRBJ1-5, the full variable domain reads DVKVTQSSRYLVKRTGEKVFLECVQDMDHENMFWYRQDPGLGLRLIYFSYDVKMKEKGDIPEGYSVSREKKERFSLILESASTNQTSMYLCASSHGRAINQPQHFGDGTRLSIL.